The source of this T cell receptor beta chain is a study of shared clonotypes between healthy human individuals (dated by TCRdb to about 2020). Regarding the study in general: Three men and a couple of women, aged 18 to 49 years, made up the cohort. For each donor, CD4 naive and CD4 memory were each given three plates, CD8 naive was given two plates, and CD8 memory was given one plate. Blood TCR repertoires of about five healthy adults were deeply sequenced to estimate repertoire size and the extent of clonotype sharing between individuals. To increase sequencing depth and limit assay-specific biases, TCR repertoire library preparation and sequencing were carried out by different laboratories using diverse techniques. Per donor, leukapheresis produced somewhere between about 0.85 and 9.5 billion PBMCs.

Via the germline V gene (reference sequence), CDR1 is DFQATT and CDR2 SNEGSKA. V drops 4 bases and J drops 9 bases, leaving 7 bases in between. Including cysteine and phenylalanine, the CDR3 has 11 amino acids. Only the CDR3 DNA is retained, 33 bases long and in frame from the first base. On this clone itself: There is no known antigen for this receptor. Qualities for individual bases were not recorded, and no much larger clone is one base off.

Using the deep immunoSEQ assay, multiplex PCR amplified TCR CDR3 regions from genomic DNA. For each cell subset, the extracted genomic DNA was distributed evenly across all wells of several immunoSEQ 96-well plates, and each plate served as one replicate. For sorted subsets, 200 to 250 ng of genomic DNA, equivalent to roughly 30,000 T cell genomes, went into each replicate PCR. The purified libraries were quantified using a Qubit 3.0 fluorometer, sized with a Bioanalyzer 2100, and then quantified again using the KAPA Library Quantification kit. Every immunoSEQ 96-well plate was sequenced on a separate single-read 150-cycle Illumina NextSeq 550 flow cell. In the paper's pipeline: The immunoSEQ output contained only junctional sequences without quality scores, so filtering could not match that applied to full-length reads. Sequences were annotated with PyIR, a Python wrapper for IgBLAST v1.9, using IMGT germline references to assign V/J genes and CDR3. Reads were filtered out if the reads had weak V/J assignments (E-value above 1e-6), no CDR3, stop codons, out-of-frame junctions, or ambiguous translated residues. V3J clonotypes were defined as sequences sharing the same inferred V gene, J gene, and CDR3 amino acid sequence. The percentage overlap between two repertoires was calculated by dividing the number of shared unique clonotypes by the size of the smaller repertoire. Three approaches were used to assess repertoire richness: RTK rarefaction, the Chao1 estimator, and Recon v2.1 estimates of unobserved clonotypes. Generation probabilities for all TCRbeta clonotypes obtained by the gDNA method from a handful of donors were computed using OLGA. In TCRdb, the immuneACCESS table is reduced to in-frame sequences with V and J assigned. These tables do not hold every clone; where another copy was compared, an unresolved V gene accounts for under half, and the others remain unexplained. The V and J calls and clone size were taken over from that table, and D and trimming were inferred from the DNA. Present in this sample are 2 million to 3 million clones, 90% to 95% of which were seen just once. About 0.38% of the sample lies in the top ten.

The paper as a whole reports these results and caveats: Sampling was restricted to blood, and TCR repertoires in tissues likely differ from the TCR repertoires found in blood. Clonotypes shared by all four sorted-subset donors showed higher generation probabilities than non-shared clonotypes. Across several donors, about 5% of naive CD4, roughly 3.5% of naive CD8, approximately 2.5% of memory CD4, and roughly 0.4% of memory CD8 clonotypes were shared. Pairwise subsampling indicated that sequencing depth was expected to affect the degree of clonotype sharing among donors. Estimated clonotype richness was generally larger for naive than for memory subsets. Even with the large sequencing depth, rarefaction of the sorted-subset datasets indicated that sequencing was incomplete. The small number of donors limited the genetic and exposure-history diversity represented.

The donors were healthy, HIV-negative adults who had no recently reported acute infections or vaccinations. Only Caucasian adults living in Nashville, Tennessee, USA were represented among the donors. CD4+ T cells were enriched through magnetic negative selection, after which naive cells were positively selected on CD45RA and the remaining negative fraction served as the memory subset. Blood was obtained by leukapheresis, after which PBMCs were separated by Ficoll-Histopaque density gradient centrifugation and cryopreserved in liquid nitrogen vapor phase. Purity and quantity of every magnetically sorted T cell population were checked by analytical flow cytometry. From each sorted fraction, genomic DNA was isolated and quantified by UV absorbance on a Nanodrop 2000c.

The TCR originated in a man between 18 and 35 years old in good health. Some clones in this sample may be carry-over from other donors' samples. The chain is made from TRBV20-1 and TRBJ1-6, with an unclear D gene assignment. The sequencing input was naive CD4+ T cells from PBMCs. Sample cell subset or site, as interpreted from the label and publication: CD45RA+ positively selected. This receptor has the CDR3 CSAKVGSPLHF. The DNA is TGCAGTGCTAAAGTGGGTTCACCCCTCCACTTT.